The 8 T cell receptor beta chains below all came from one sample that was sequenced in a study of blood T cells in healthy people across ages. A second PCR, run for about 6 to 11 cycles, used a sample-barcoded 5' primer plus a J-beta primer mix. TCRdb fed the 5' RACE reads into MiXCR, producing one record per CDR3 protein. This table has over 1,500,000 distinct CDR3 sequences, roughly two fifths appearing once. Sequencing input: blood. Receptors were obtained from a human donor in good health.

The chain has TRBV7-9 and TRBJ2-5; 7 bases match TRBD2. Germline CDR1 SEHNR, CDR2 FQNEAQ (reference sequence). The V and J ends lost 11 bases and 5 bases, in that order; junction bases with no gene match: 5. This CDR3 spans 11 amino acids. The CDR3 DNA follows: TGTGCCTCCGCCGGGGGGGAGACCCAGTACTTC. Amino acids: CASAGGETQYF.

This chain links TRBV6-6 with TRBJ2-5; D is perhaps TRBD2 (5 bases). CDR3 length equals 13 residues. Trimming cost V 5 bases and J 7 bases, with 14 bases left between them. Germline V CDR1 and CDR2: MNHNY, SVGAGI (reference sequence). CDR3 amino acids: CASSMTGWGTQYF. As DNA, the CDR3 is TGTGCCAGCAGTATGACGGGATGGGGGACCCAGTACTTC.

This clonotype was observed a few times. The gene calls are TRBV4-3 and TRBJ2-6; D perhaps matches TRBD1 (5 bases). V lost 1 base and J lost 0, with 10 bases in between. The germline V gene has CDR1 LGHNA and CDR2 YSLEER. CDR3 size: 17 residues. The CDR3 DNA follows: TGCGCCAGCAGCCAAGCTCTGGGGCTCTCTGGGGCCAACGTCCTGACTTTC. Amino acids: CASSQALGLSGANVLTF.

In this sample, this clonotype turned up a few times. The genes are TRBV7-2 and TRBJ1-5; 9 bases line up with TRBD1. V shed 5 bases, J shed 5 bases, and the junction held 10 bases outside the gene matches. This CDR3 contains 16 residues. Germline CDR1 SGHTA, CDR2 FQGNSA. CDR3 amino acids: CASSPGTGLIHQPQHF. CDR3 coding DNA: TGTGCCAGCAGCCCCGGGACAGGGCTGATCCATCAGCCCCAGCATTTT.

This clonotype was counted only a few times. The rearrangement links TRBV21-1 to TRBJ2-5; the table's D call, TRBD1, was not checked against the DNA. TRBV21-1 is recorded as a pseudogene. This CDR3 comprises 13 residues. The CDR3 sequence: CASSIRGAETQYF. The DNA for the CDR3 is TGTGCCAGCAGCATCAGGGGAGCGGAGACCCAGTACTTC.

Only a few counts were recorded for this clonotype. The chain couples TRBV24-1 to TRBJ2-5, with D perhaps assigned TRBD1 or TRBD2 (7 bases each). Germline V gene data show CDR1 as KGHDR and CDR2 as SFDVKD. V lost 0 bases to trimming and J lost 5 bases, with 15 bases between them. The CDR3 extends over 16 amino acids. CDR3 amino acids: CATSDLGHRGGETQYF. For the CDR3, the DNA is TGTGCCACCAGTGATTTGGGCCACAGGGGAGGGGAGACCCAGTACTTC.

The chain has TRBV9 and TRBJ2-1; D perhaps matches TRBD1 (5 bases). The germline CDR1 and CDR2 sequences are SGDLS and YYNGEE. This CDR3 has 15 amino acids. V dropped 1 base and J dropped 3 bases, with 11 bases sitting between them. The chain's CDR3 is CASSVRDRIYNEQFF. The CDR3, as DNA: TGTGCCAGCAGCGTACGCGACAGAATCTACAATGAGCAGTTCTTC.

This clonotype was counted between two and nine times. CDR3 in DNA: TGCGCCAGCAGCTACTTCGGGGGGACGAACACCGGGGAGCTGTTTTTT. It translates to CASSYFGGTNTGELFF. The chain links TRBV5-1 to TRBJ2-2; 7 positions agree with TRBD2. V shed 3 bases and J 0 bases; nucleotides not matched to a gene: 5. Germline-derived CDR1 and CDR2 are SGHRS and YFSETQ. The CDR3 length is 16 residues.